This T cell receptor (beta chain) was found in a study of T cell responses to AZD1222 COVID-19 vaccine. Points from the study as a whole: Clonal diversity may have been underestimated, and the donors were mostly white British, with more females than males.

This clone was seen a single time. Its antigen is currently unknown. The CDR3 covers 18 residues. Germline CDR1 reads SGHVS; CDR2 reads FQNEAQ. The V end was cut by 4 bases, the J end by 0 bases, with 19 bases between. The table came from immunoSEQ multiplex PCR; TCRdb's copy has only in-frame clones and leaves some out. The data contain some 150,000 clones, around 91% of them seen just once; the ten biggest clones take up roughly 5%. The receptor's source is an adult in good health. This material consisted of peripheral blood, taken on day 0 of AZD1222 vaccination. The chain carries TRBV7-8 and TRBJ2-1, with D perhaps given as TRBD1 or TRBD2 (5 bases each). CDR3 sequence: CASSSPYGGDVSYNEQFF. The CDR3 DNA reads TGTGCCAGCAGCTCCCCTTATGGGGGAGATGTCTCCTACAATGAGCAGTTCTTC.